Listed below are T cell receptor beta chains from one sample, sequenced in a study of shared clonotypes between healthy human individuals. TCRdb keeps only in-frame clones here, not all; method: immunoSEQ multiplex PCR. The table has some 2,000,000 clones, 85% to 95% seen once. What was sequenced was naive CD4+ T cells sorted from blood. These receptors were obtained from a man between 18 and 35 years old in good health. The CDR3 runs from the conserved cysteine through the conserved F or W. A D gene is named only where the DNA matches it firmly. Not all rows give a size; the values are once, few, many and, for expanded clones, a class.

clone_size | j_call | d_call | v_call | cdr3_nt | cdr3_aa
. | TRBJ1-4 | . | TRBV11-2 | TGTGCCAGCAGCCAGCCGACAAATGAAAAACTGTTTTTT | CASSQPTNEKLFF
. | TRBJ1-5 | TRBD1 | TRBV27 | TGTGCCAGCAGGCAAGGACAGGGGGCGATTCAGCCCCAGCATTTT | CASRQGQGAIQPQHF
. | TRBJ1-4 | . | TRBV7-9 | TGTGCCAGCAGCCCCGAGGGACGGGAAAAACTGTTTTTT | CASSPEGREKLFF
. | TRBJ2-1 | . | TRBV19 | TGTGCCAGTGGGAGTCTGGAGCAGTTCTTC | CASGSLEQFF
. | TRBJ2-1 | TRBD1 | TRBV5-1 | TGCGCCAGCAGCTTGGGGTTCAACAGGGGGCGAGGGTCCTACAATGAGCAGTTCTTC | CASSLGFNRGRGSYNEQFF
. | TRBJ2-7 | TRBD2 | TRBV7-2 | TGTGCCAGCAGCTTAGTTGCGGGAGATTCCAACGAGCAGTACTTC | CASSLVAGDSNEQYF
. | TRBJ2-2 | . | TRBV2 | TGTGCCAGCAGTGAACAGGGGAACACCGGGGAGCTGTTTTTT | CASSEQGNTGELFF
. | TRBJ2-3 | TRBD2 | TRBV25-1 | TGTGCCAGCAGTGAATGGCGGGGGGACACAGATACGCAGTATTTT | CASSEWRGDTDTQYF
. | TRBJ2-2 | . | TRBV29-1 | TGCAGCGTTGGGAATGGAAACGGGGAGCTGTTTTTT | CSVGNGNGELFF
few | TRBJ1-5 | . | TRBV5-4 | TGTGCCAGCAGCTTGGACGATCAGCCCCAGCATTTT | CASSLDDQPQHF
. | TRBJ1-1 | . | TRBV18 | TGTGCCAGCTCCACTCTGGAGCTGAACACTGAAGCTTTCTTT | CASSTLELNTEAFF
. | TRBJ2-1 | TRBD1 | TRBV10-3 | TGTGCCATCACCTCGGGACAGGGTAACAATGAGCAGTTCTTC | CAITSGQGNNEQFF
. | TRBJ2-2 | TRBD1 | TRBV5-1 | TGCGCCAGCAGCTCACAGGGACAGGGGAGCACCGGGGAGCTGTTTTTT | CASSSQGQGSTGELFF
. | TRBJ1-2 | TRBD1 | TRBV6-6 | TGTGCCAGCAGGGCCGGGACAGCTTATGGCTACACCTTC | CASRAGTAYGYTF
. | TRBJ2-1 | . | TRBV5-6 | TGTGCCAGCACTAGCGTTAATGAGCAGTTCTTC | CASTSVNEQFF
. | TRBJ2-7 | . | TRBV14 | TGTGCCAGCAGCCAAGATACAGGGTACTACGAGCAGTACTTC | CASSQDTGYYEQYF
. | TRBJ1-5 | . | TRBV28 | TGTGCCAGCAGTTTACAGGCAGGGCGATATTACCAGCATTTT | CASSLQAGRYYQHF
once | TRBJ2-4 | . | TRBV7-2 | TGTGCCAGCAGCTTAGCGGCCATAGCCAAAAACATTCAGTACTTC | CASSLAAIAKNIQYF
. | TRBJ2-5 | . | TRBV2 | TGTGCCAGCCGTGGAGGGGAGACCCAGTACTTC | CASRGGETQYF
. | TRBJ2-7 | TRBD1 | TRBV5-8 | TGTGCCAGCAGCTCTTTACAGGGGTCCTACGAGCAGTACTTC | CASSSLQGSYEQYF
. | TRBJ2-2 | . | TRBV30 | TGTGCCTCCTCCAGGGGGGCGAACACCGGGGAGCTGTTTTTT | CASSRGANTGELFF
. | TRBJ2-4 | TRBD1 | TRBV30 | TGTGCCTGGAGCGGGGACAGCCAAAACATTCAGTACTTC | CAWSGDSQNIQYF
. | TRBJ2-5 | . | TRBV28 | TGTGCCAGCAGTTTTGTGGCTATCCAAGAGACCCAGTACTTC | CASSFVAIQETQYF
once | TRBJ2-7 | . | TRBV11-3 | TGTGCCAGCAGCTTCGGCGAGGGCGAGCAGTACTTC | CASSFGEGEQYF
. | TRBJ2-7 | . | TRBV7-8 | TGTGCCAGCAGCTTAGGGCGAACCTACGAGCAGTACTTC | CASSLGRTYEQYF
. | TRBJ2-1 | TRBD2 | TRBV5-8 | TGTGCCAGCAGCAGCCGGACTAGCGGGATTGCTGAGCAGTTCTTC | CASSSRTSGIAEQFF
. | TRBJ2-7 | TRBD1 | TRBV12-5 | TGTGCTAGTGGACCGGGACAGGCAGCAAGGGGGCAGTACTTC | CASGPGQAARGQYF
. | TRBJ1-1 | TRBD1 | TRBV30 | TGTGCCTGGACAGGACAGGTGAACACTGAAGCTTTCTTT | CAWTGQVNTEAFF
few | TRBJ2-7 | TRBD1 | TRBV6-1 | TGTGCCAGCAGCTCGGGGACAGACGAGCAGTACTTC | CASSSGTDEQYF
. | TRBJ2-3 | . | TRBV5-1 | TGCGCCAGCAGCTTGAGGTCGGATACGCAGTATTTT | CASSLRSDTQYF
. | TRBJ1-1 | . | TRBV7-8 | TGTGCCAGCAGCTTTACAGCGCTGAACACTGAAGCTTTCTTT | CASSFTALNTEAFF
. | TRBJ2-7 | . | TRBV7-9 | TGTGCCAGCAGCTTAGGTGGGTTGCCATACGAGCAGTACTTC | CASSLGGLPYEQYF
. | TRBJ2-1 | . | TRBV5-1 | TGCGCCAGCAGCTACACCCAGAGCTCCTACAATGAGCAGTTCTTC | CASSYTQSSYNEQFF
. | TRBJ2-7 | . | TRBV5-8 | TGTGCCAGCCCTGGGACTGGCACCTACGAGCAGTACTTC | CASPGTGTYEQYF
. | TRBJ2-5 | . | TRBV5-6 | TGTGCCAGCAGCTTAGGCAGGTCGGAGACCCAGTACTTC | CASSLGRSETQYF
. | TRBJ2-7 | . | TRBV7-9 | TGTGCCAGCAGCTTAGTAAAGATGCTGGGACGGTCCTCCTACGAGCAGTACTTC | CASSLVKMLGRSSYEQYF
. | TRBJ2-3 | TRBD2 | TRBV11-1 | TGTGCCAGCAGACCAAGCGGGGTTGATACGCAGTATTTT | CASRPSGVDTQYF
. | TRBJ2-3 | . | TRBV5-1 | TGCGCCAGCAGCATCGGCATTACAGATACGCAGTATTTT | CASSIGITDTQYF
. | TRBJ2-3 | . | TRBV7-8 | TGTGCCAGCAGCCGTGACAGGGGAGGGAATACGCAGTATTTT | CASSRDRGGNTQYF
. | TRBJ1-4 | . | TRBV14 | TGTGCCAGCAGCCAAGATCTTTGGGAAAAACTGTTTTTT | CASSQDLWEKLFF
. | TRBJ1-4 | . | TRBV5-1 | TGCGCCAGCAGCTTGGGGGGGACTGCAACTAATGAAAAACTGTTTTTT | CASSLGGTATNEKLFF
. | TRBJ2-2 | TRBD2 | TRBV2 | TGTGCCAGCAGTTACTTGGCGGGAGACACCGGGGAGCTGTTTTTT | CASSYLAGDTGELFF
few | TRBJ1-2 | . | TRBV2 | TGTGCCAGCAGTACGGACAGCTATGGCTACACCTTC | CASSTDSYGYTF
. | TRBJ2-3 | . | TRBV7-9 | TGTGCCGCAGGGTCAGTCGTAGATACGCAGTATTTT | CAAGSVVDTQYF
. | TRBJ1-1 | . | TRBV6-6 | TGTGCCAGCAATCCACAGAGGAACACTGAAGCTTTCTTT | CASNPQRNTEAFF
. | TRBJ2-7 | TRBD2 | TRBV6-1 | TGTGCCAGCAGTTCCGGGACTAGCGGGGGGGCCTTGGACTTC | CASSSGTSGGALDF
. | TRBJ1-2 | TRBD1 | TRBV7-2 | TGTGCCAGCAGCTTAGCGCAGGGGACAGAACATGGCTACACCTTC | CASSLAQGTEHGYTF
. | TRBJ2-7 | TRBD2 | TRBV6-1 | TGTGCCAGCACCACAGGGCGGGGGGGTGGCTACGAGCAGTACTTC | CASTTGRGGGYEQYF
. | TRBJ2-4 | . | TRBV4-1 | TGCGCCAGCAGCCTGGAGGGGGAAGCCAAAAACATTCAGTACTTC | CASSLEGEAKNIQYF
. | TRBJ2-3 | TRBD2 | TRBV6-6 | TGTGCCAGCAGTTACCGGACTAGCGGGAACACAGATACGCAGTATTTT | CASSYRTSGNTDTQYF
. | TRBJ1-6 | TRBD1 | TRBV5-1 | TGCGCCAGCAGACTATTGGGGATAGGGACAGGGTACAACTCACCCCTCCACTTT | CASRLLGIGTGYNSPLHF
. | TRBJ1-6 | TRBD1 | TRBV5-4 | TGTGCCAGCAGGCGGGACAGGGAAAATTCACCCCTCCACTTT | CASRRDRENSPLHF
. | TRBJ2-7 | TRBD2 | TRBV5-1 | TGCGCCAGCAGCACACTAGCGGGACGAACGGACGAGCAGTACTTC | CASSTLAGRTDEQYF
. | TRBJ1-2 | . | TRBV9 | TGTGCCAGCAGCGTAGGAGGGCAGGACAAACCTGGGAACTATGGCTACACCTTC | CASSVGGQDKPGNYGYTF
. | TRBJ1-1 | . | TRBV27 | TGTGCCAGCAGTTCTGTCGACAGGAACACTGAAGCTTTCTTT | CASSSVDRNTEAFF
once | TRBJ2-5 | . | TRBV4-1 | TGCGCCAGCAGCCAAGAGGGGTGGACCGTACAGGGGACCCAGTACTTC | CASSQEGWTVQGTQYF
. | TRBJ2-1 | TRBD2 | TRBV6-4 | TGTGCCAGCAGTGAGGGACTAGCGGTTCGAAAGCAGTTCTTC | CASSEGLAVRKQFF
. | TRBJ1-5 | TRBD1 | TRBV6-5 | TGTGCCAGCAGTGCCCTGGGACAGAACAATCAGCCCCAGCATTTT | CASSALGQNNQPQHF
. | TRBJ1-1 | . | TRBV29-1 | TGCAGCGTGGGACGGGAGAACACTGAAGCTTTCTTT | CSVGRENTEAFF